Following are 17 T cell receptor beta chains from one sample sequenced in a study of blood T cell repertoires in COVID-19. This table comes from immunoSEQ multiplex PCR, and its TCRdb copy is limited to in-frame clones, with some not included. The table lists about 200,000 clones, 85% of them singletons. The sequenced sample consisted of PBMCs or T cells enriched from blood (not recorded which). These receptors originate from a man aged 40-50 years who had recovered from COVID-19.

V is TRBV9 and J is TRBJ1-6, with D possibly being TRBD1 (6 bases). The CDR3 spans 14 residues. V lost 3 bases, J lost 3 bases, and 7 bases lay in between. Germline V gene data show CDR1 as SGDLS and CDR2 as YYNGEE. CDR3 nucleotide sequence: TGTGCCAGCAGCGCGGGACACTATAATTCACCCCTCCACTTT. Residues: CASSAGHYNSPLHF.

The J gene is TRBJ2-7, the V gene TRBV13, with D possibly matching TRBD2 (5 bases). The CDR3 consists of 14 residues. The V end lost 5 bases, the J end lost 2 bases, and 13 bases lay between the germline ends. Germline CDR1 is PRHDT and CDR2 is FYEKMQ (reference sequence). The CDR3 sequence: CASSRGARTYEQYF. CDR3 coding DNA: TGTGCCAGCAGCCGGGGAGCGAGGACCTACGAGCAGTACTTC.

This clone was detected once. The chain is built from TRBV27 and TRBJ2-7; D unresolved. The germline V gene encodes CDR1 MNHEY and CDR2 SMNVEV (reference sequence). The CDR3 consists of 15 residues. V gave up 0 bases and J gave up 2 bases, with 11 bases separating them. The CDR3 here is CASSLSVVVAYEQYF. In DNA, the CDR3 is TGTGCCAGCAGTTTATCGGTGGTAGTAGCCTACGAGCAGTACTTC.

The V call is TRBV28, the J call TRBJ1-3; D remains ambiguous. V was cut by 3 bases and J by 0 bases, with 3 bases left in between. The CDR3 has 13 residues. CDR1 is MDHEN and CDR2 is SYDVKM in the germline V gene. The CDR3 loop reads CASSFYSGNTIYF. The CDR3, as DNA: TGTGCCAGCAGTTTTTACTCTGGAAACACCATATATTTT.

J is TRBJ2-1 and V is TRBV14, with 9 bases matching TRBD1. V dropped 2 bases and J dropped 7; count of bases not matched to a gene: 12. Germline CDR1 reads SGHDN; CDR2 reads FVKESK. CDR3 length: 17 amino acids. The CDR3 DNA reads TGTGCCAGCAGCCAACTATCCTACAGGGGGCATTCGAATGAGCAGTTCTTC. Its protein is CASSQLSYRGHSNEQFF.

The chain joins TRBV6-2 or TRBV6-3 to TRBJ1-5, with TRBD1 matching 8 bases. Germline V gives CDR1 MNHEY, CDR2 SVGEGT. The CDR3 length is 14 residues. J was trimmed by 6 bases and V by 6 bases; bases with no gene match: 7. CDR3 DNA sequence: TGTGCCAGCAGCACCGGACAGGGAGGTCAGCCCCAGCATTTT. It encodes CASSTGQGGQPQHF.

V usage is TRBV4-3 and J usage is TRBJ2-5, with 7 bases that match TRBD1. Germline assignment: CDR1 LGHNA and CDR2 YSLEER. J lost 3 bases, V lost 11 bases, and 9 bases had no gene match. The CDR3 extends over 13 amino acids. In DNA, the CDR3 is TGCGCCGCTGGCCCGGGACAGAAAGAGACCCAGTACTTC. Translated: CAAGPGQKETQYF.

V usage is TRBV15 and J usage is TRBJ2-1, with TRBD2 identical over 9 bases. V trimming: 0 bases; J trimming: 4 bases; junction bases outside the gene matches: 4. The germline V gene encodes CDR1 LNHNV and CDR2 YYDKDF (reference sequence). CDR3 length: 16 amino acids. The CDR3 reads CATSRERTSVYNEQFF. The CDR3 DNA is TGTGCCACCAGCAGAGAGCGGACTAGCGTGTACAATGAGCAGTTCTTC.

About this clone itself: Other DNA sequences of this sample code for an identical CDR3. The rearrangement links TRBV30 to TRBJ2-7, with D unclear. V was trimmed by 0 bases and J by 1 base, leaving 4 bases between them. From germline, CDR1 is GTSNPN and CDR2 SVGIG (reference sequence). The CDR3 is 12 amino acids. CDR3 coding DNA: TGTGCCTGGAGTGTCTCTTCCTACGAGCAGTACTTC. Translation: CAWSVSSYEQYF.

The V gene is TRBV19, the J gene TRBJ1-1; D unclear. V was clipped by 6 bases and J by 7 bases, with 9 bases between them. The CDR3 runs to 11 residues. Germline loops: CDR1 LNHDA, CDR2 SQIVND (reference sequence). For the CDR3, the DNA is TGTGCCAGTAGCGCGAGGAATGAAGCTTTCTTT. Translation: CASSARNEAFF.

The chain combines TRBV10-2 with TRBJ1-1, with 9 bases matching TRBD1. Germline loops: CDR1 WSHSY, CDR2 SAAADI. The CDR3 consists of 17 residues. With V trimmed by 10 bases and J by 3 bases, 18 bases remained unmatched. CDR3 nucleotides: TGCGCCACTCTTGACAGGGGGAAGAATCCTTTGGACACTGAAGCTTTCTTT. Translating it yields CATLDRGKNPLDTEAFF.

The chain joins TRBV7-2 to TRBJ2-7, with 9 bases fitting TRBD1. V was clipped by 5 bases and J by 4 bases; unmatched bases: 6. The CDR3 extends over 14 amino acids. Germline lookup yields CDR1 SGHTA and CDR2 FQGNSA. CDR3 nucleotides: TGTGCCAGCAGCCCCGACAGGGGGGTTTACGAGCAGTACTTC. It is translated as CASSPDRGVYEQYF.

The chain combines TRBV24-1 with TRBJ2-1; 14 bases line up with TRBD2. Germline-derived CDR1 and CDR2 are KGHDR and SFDVKD. This CDR3 is built from 17 residues. V shed 4 bases and J 5 bases; nucleotides not matched to a gene: 6. The CDR3 protein is CATSDPGTSGGNNEQFF. CDR3 coding DNA: TGTGCCACCAGTGACCCAGGGACTAGCGGGGGTAACAATGAGCAGTTCTTC.

The chain has TRBV7-8 and TRBJ2-1, with 9 bases matching TRBD1. The CDR3 is 13 residues long. Germline values: CDR1 SGHVS, CDR2 FQNEAQ. Germline trimming cut 3 bases from V and 8 bases from J; bases unmatched to any gene: 2. The CDR3 protein is CASSLDRGDEQFF. The DNA of the CDR3 is TGTGCCAGCAGCTTGGACAGGGGAGATGAGCAGTTCTTC.

V and J are TRBV3-1 (or the pseudogene TRBV3-2) and TRBJ2-2; 10 bases agree with TRBD2. The CDR3 is 15 residues long. With 1 base clipped from V and 5 bases from J, the junction kept 1 base outside the gene matches. Per germline, CDR1 LGHDT and CDR2 YNNKEL (reference sequence). In nucleotides, the CDR3 is TGTGCCAGCAGCCAAGTGACTAGCGGGACCGGGGAGCTGTTTTTT. Amino acid sequence: CASSQVTSGTGELFF.

V usage is TRBV19 and J usage is TRBJ1-1; 7 bases agree with TRBD1. Trimming took 5 bases from V and 0 from J; bases not matched to a gene: 6. CDR1 is LNHDA, CDR2 SQIVND, per germline (reference sequence). The CDR3 consists of 15 residues. The CDR3 sequence: CASSYAGGLNTEAFF. The CDR3, as DNA: TGTGCCAGTAGTTACGCAGGGGGATTGAACACTGAAGCTTTCTTT.

The chain links TRBV6-5 to TRBJ2-1; D perhaps matches TRBD2 (5 bases). The germline CDR1 and CDR2 sequences are MNHEY and SVGAGI. The CDR3 contains 11 residues. With 2 bases removed from V and 10 bases from J, the gap between germline ends came to 6 bases. The CDR3 region is CASSYTGEQFF. Written as DNA, the CDR3 is TGTGCCAGCAGTTACACGGGGGAGCAGTTCTTC.